Presented here are 27 T cell receptor beta chains from one specimen sequenced in a study of OX40 agonist ivuxolimab in advanced cancers. The method was immunoSEQ multiplex PCR; TCRdb's version includes in-frame clones alone and lacks a portion of them. The data contain tens of thousands of clones, around 80% of them singletons. The sequences come from CD4+ or CD8+ T cells sorted from blood, collected in a trial of the OX40 agonist ivuxolimab. These receptors came from an adult with an advanced solid tumor such as melanoma, head and neck, liver or kidney cancer.

This chain connects TRBV10-1 to TRBJ1-2; D remains ambiguous. Deletions cut 8 bases from V and 2 bases from J, with 12 bases between. This CDR3 contains 13 residues. The germline V gene encodes CDR1 WNHNN and CDR2 SYGVQD (reference sequence). CDR3 protein: CASGLTRNYGYTF. The CDR3 bases are TGCGCCAGCGGCCTAACAAGAAACTATGGCTACACCTTC.

The V and J genes are TRBV19 and TRBJ2-1; D possibly corresponds to TRBD1 (6 bases). Trimming took 9 bases from V and 5 from J, leaving 17 bases between them. This CDR3 has 14 amino acids. From germline, CDR1 is LNHDA and CDR2 SQIVND (reference sequence). CDR3 sequence: CASEQGYRNNEQFF. The DNA of the CDR3 is TGTGCCAGCGAACAGGGTTATAGGAACAATGAGCAGTTCTTC.

This chain joins TRBV14 and TRBJ1-2; 9 bases align to TRBD1. With V trimmed by 1 base and J by 3 bases, 0 bases remained unmatched. Germline V gene sequence: CDR1 SGHDN, CDR2 FVKESK. The length of the CDR3 is 14 residues. The chain's CDR3 is CASSQGTGDYGYTF. The CDR3 region has the DNA TGTGCCAGCAGCCAAGGGACAGGGGACTATGGCTACACCTTC. The full variable domain, in which reference TRBV14 and TRBJ1-2 provide the parts outside the CDR3, is EAGVTQFPSHSVIEKGQTVTLRCDPISGHDNLYWYRRVMGKEIKFLLHFVKESKQDESGMPNNRFLAERTGGTYSTLKVQPAELEDSGVYFCASSQGTGDYGYTFGSGTRLTVV.

The chain couples TRBV19 to TRBJ2-2; 8 bases map to TRBD1. CDR1 and CDR2 (germline): LNHDA, SQIVND (reference sequence). The V segment lost 8 bases and the J segment 2 bases; nucleotides outside the gene matches: 13. This CDR3 has 17 amino acids. CDR3 nucleotides: TGTGCCAGTGTCTTTCGGACAGGGTCGTATAACACCGGGGAGCTGTTTTTT. Encoded protein: CASVFRTGSYNTGELFF.

The rearrangement joins TRBV12-5 to TRBJ1-3; D unclear. Germline V gene sequence: CDR1 LGHNT, CDR2 FRNRAP. This CDR3 is built from 14 residues. With 3 bases removed from V and 0 bases from J, the gap between germline ends came to 6 bases. CDR3 in amino acids: CASGLIASGNTIYF. The CDR3 DNA sequence: TGTGCTAGTGGTTTAATAGCCTCTGGAAACACCATATATTTT.

This chain connects TRBV6-1 to TRBJ1-1; D gene ambiguous. Germline CDR1 MNHNS, CDR2 SASEGT. The CDR3 is made up of 10 amino acids. V lost 8 bases and J 4 bases, leaving 5 bases between the germline ends. CDR3 region: CASFGTEAFF. CDR3 nucleotides: TGTGCCAGCTTCGGCACTGAAGCTTTCTTT.

The chain employs TRBV30 and TRBJ1-2, with TRBD1 matching 11 bases. This CDR3 spans 16 amino acids. V lost 0 bases, J lost 1 base, and 4 bases stayed unmatched. CDR1 is GTSNPN, CDR2 SVGIG, per germline (reference sequence). The DNA for the CDR3 is TGTGCCTGGAGTGTACAGGGACAGGGGGGTAACTATGGCTACACCTTC. It is translated as CAWSVQGQGGNYGYTF.

This clone has more than one count but fewer than ten. The rearrangement joins TRBV19 to TRBJ1-6; D call uncertain. The CDR3 has 15 residues. V dropped 3 bases and J dropped 7 bases, with 13 bases sitting between them. Germline V gene data show CDR1 as LNHDA and CDR2 as SQIVND (reference sequence). The DNA of the CDR3 is TGTGCCAGTAGTATTTTCAGAGCCCCGAATTCACCCCTCCACTTT. Its protein product is CASSIFRAPNSPLHF.

V gene TRBV7-2 combines with J gene TRBJ1-1; no clear D gene. The germline V gene has CDR1 SGHTA and CDR2 FQGNSA. The CDR3 contains 15 residues. V lost 1 base to trimming and J lost 7 bases, with 16 bases between them. The CDR3 DNA sequence: TGTGCCAGCAGCTTAGGCCCGCGGCTCGCGGGTGAAGCTTTCTTT. Translated, it gives CASSLGPRLAGEAFF.

The chain links TRBV28 to TRBJ1-2; D is perhaps TRBD1 (5 bases). Trimming pared 6 bases from V and 1 base from J, leaving 15 bases between. The CDR3 covers 15 residues. The V gene's germline CDR1 is MDHEN and CDR2 SYDVKM. The CDR3 DNA sequence: TGTGCCAGCAGCTCCCGGGACGGCTTTAACTATGGCTACACCTTC. It is translated as CASSSRDGFNYGYTF.

The rearrangement joins TRBV2 to TRBJ1-1; D remains ambiguous. The germline CDR1 and CDR2 sequences are SNHLY and FYNNEI. CDR3 length equals 14 residues. The V end lost 0 bases, the J end lost 4 bases, and 9 bases lay between the germline ends. The CDR3 reads CASSEARMGTEAFF. The CDR3 nucleotides read TGTGCCAGCAGTGAAGCAAGGATGGGCACTGAAGCTTTCTTT.

This chain links TRBV29-1 with TRBJ1-6; 7 nucleotides match TRBD1. The CDR3 extends over 15 amino acids. Germline loops: CDR1 SQVTM, CDR2 ANQGSEA. Germline trimming cut 6 bases from V and 5 bases from J; bases unmatched to any gene: 10. The CDR3 nucleotides read TGCAGCGTCCTAATCGACAGGGAGGATAATTCACCCCTCCACTTT. As protein: CSVLIDREDNSPLHF.

This chain connects TRBV6-1 to TRBJ1-2; 8 bases fit TRBD1. Trimming at V came to 7 bases and at J to 14 bases, leaving 12 bases not matched to a gene. In germline, CDR1 is MNHNS, CDR2 SASEGT. The CDR3 is 12 amino acids. The CDR3: CASTHLGQGRTF. The CDR3 coding sequence is TGTGCCAGCACTCATCTCGGACAGGGCAGGACCTTC.

The rearrangement links TRBV7-9 to TRBJ2-2, with TRBD1 as a possible D gene (5 bases). The CDR3 has 17 residues. Germline V gene data show CDR1 as SEHNR and CDR2 as FQNEAQ (reference sequence). V was pared by 4 bases and J by 3 bases, with 18 bases between. Written as DNA, the CDR3 is TGTGCCAGCAGCTGGCCATTCGGCAGGGATGACACCGGGGAGCTGTTTTTT. It yields the protein CASSWPFGRDDTGELFF.

This clone was recorded at least ten times. This chain joins TRBV28 and TRBJ1-1, with no clear D. This CDR3 spans 13 amino acids. Trimming removed 2 bases from V and 3 bases from J, with 7 bases in between. CDR1 and CDR2 from the germline V gene are MDHEN and SYDVKM. The CDR3 reads CASSLLSYTEAFF. The CDR3 DNA sequence: TGTGCCAGCAGTTTACTCAGCTACACTGAAGCTTTCTTT.

The CDR3 DNA reads as TGTGCCAGCAGCACCCCAAAGAGGGACAGGGGAGGAGGTTGGTGTGGCTACACCTTC. Protein: CASSTPKRDRGGGWCGYTF. The chain recombines TRBV9 with TRBJ1-2; 10 bases line up with TRBD1. The CDR3 has 19 residues. In germline, CDR1 is SGDLS, CDR2 YYNGEE. Trimming cost V 4 bases and J 7 bases; bases outside gene matches: 22.

This rearrangement joins TRBV7-9 to TRBJ1-1, with D perhaps matching TRBD1 (5 bases). V lost 1 base to trimming and J lost 4 bases, with 10 bases between them. Germline loops: CDR1 SEHNR, CDR2 FQNEAQ (reference sequence). The CDR3 is made up of 14 amino acids. DNA of the CDR3: TGTGCCAGCAGCTTAGACGCGGGGCTCACTGAAGCTTTCTTT. This translates into CASSLDAGLTEAFF.

Only one count was recorded for this clone. This sequence joins TRBV11-2 and TRBJ1-3; no clear D gene. Trimming took 2 bases from V and 0 from J, leaving 11 bases between them. The CDR3 totals 16 residues. Germline lookup yields CDR1 SGHAT and CDR2 FQNNGV. The CDR3 DNA is TGTGCCAGCAGCTTAAGTATGCAGGTCTCTGGAAACACCATATATTTT. Residues: CASSLSMQVSGNTIYF.

The chain couples TRBV6-5 to TRBJ1-1; D is unclear. This CDR3 spans 15 amino acids. The V gene lost 2 bases and the J gene lost 0 bases, with 10 bases spanning the gap. CDR1 and CDR2 from the germline V gene are MNHEY and SVGAGI. The CDR3 DNA reads as TGTGCCAGCAGTTACGGTCGGACCGTGAACACTGAAGCTTTCTTT. This codes for CASSYGRTVNTEAFF.

The V gene is TRBV9, the J gene TRBJ1-1, with TRBD1 as a possible D gene (6 bases). V shed 3 bases and J shed 5 bases, with 23 bases lying between them. The CDR3 sequence is 17 residues long. Germline V gene data show CDR1 as SGDLS and CDR2 as YYNGEE. The CDR3 protein is CASSGPRDRTTRTEAFF. CDR3 nucleotide sequence: TGTGCCAGCAGCGGCCCTCGTGACAGGACCACGCGGACTGAAGCTTTCTTT.

The CDR3 protein is CASKAGSYEQYF. CDR3 sequence (DNA): TGTGCCAGCAAGGCGGGGTCCTACGAGCAGTACTTC. J is TRBJ2-7 and V is TRBV6-5; D is perhaps TRBD2 (6 bases). The germline CDR1 and CDR2 sequences are MNHEY and SVGAGI. V was trimmed by 7 bases and J by 1 base, leaving 8 bases between them. This CDR3 contains 12 residues.

The chain has TRBV19 and TRBJ2-3; 11 bases agree with TRBD1. The CDR3 extends over 14 amino acids. V was clipped by 3 bases and J by 4 bases; unmatched bases: 0. Per germline, CDR1 LNHDA and CDR2 SQIVND (reference sequence). The DNA for the CDR3 is TGTGCCAGTAGTATGGGACAGGGGGCAGATACGCAGTATTTT. Translated: CASSMGQGADTQYF.

The chain combines TRBV18 with TRBJ2-1; no firm D call. Germline lookup yields CDR1 KGHSH and CDR2 LQKENI. This CDR3 comprises 17 residues. Trimming took 3 bases from V and 5 from J, leaving 20 bases between them. The CDR3 here is CASSPSMSAAINNEQFF. CDR3 nucleotides: TGTGCCAGCTCACCCAGTATGAGCGCGGCTATCAACAATGAGCAGTTCTTC.

The genes are TRBV29-1 and TRBJ2-3; 7 bases are a match to TRBD1. Losses at the gene ends were 7 bases for V and 1 base for J; bases not matched to a gene: 5. Per the germline V gene, CDR1 is SQVTM and CDR2 is ANQGSEA. The CDR3 runs 13 residues. The CDR3 loop is CSEIGQGTDTQYF. For the CDR3, the DNA is TGCAGCGAGATAGGACAGGGCACAGATACGCAGTATTTT.

V gene TRBV6-5 combines with J gene TRBJ2-7; D may be TRBD2 (6 bases). The CDR3 is made up of 16 amino acids. V lost 0 bases, J lost 6 bases, and 18 bases lay in between. The germline gives CDR1 MNHEY, CDR2 SVGAGI. CDR3 in amino acids: CASSYSNGGASGEQYF. DNA of the CDR3: TGTGCCAGCAGTTACTCGAACGGCGGGGCCTCGGGCGAGCAGTACTTC.

The chain joins TRBV11-3 to TRBJ1-1, with D uncertain. Germline V lookup: CDR1 SGHNT, CDR2 YENEEA. The CDR3 contains 14 residues. Trimming removed 2 bases at V and 3 bases at J, with 10 bases between. CDR3 amino acids: CASSLYHTHTEAFF. The CDR3 DNA reads TGTGCCAGCAGCTTATATCACACCCACACTGAAGCTTTCTTT.

Note on this clone: One end of the junction varies from germline; a read error may be responsible. The rearrangement uses TRBV7-9 and TRBJ1-1; 8 nucleotides align to TRBD1. Germline V gives CDR1 SEHNR, CDR2 FQNEAQ (reference sequence). The CDR3 extends over 15 amino acids. CDR3 DNA sequence: TGCGCCAGCAGCCCAAGGGACAGGCTGAACACTGAAGCTTTCTTT. Translation gives CASSPRDRLNTEAFF.